This T cell receptor beta chain was documented in a study of blood T cell repertoires in COVID-19. Recovered participants had two consecutive negative NP/OP PCR tests, healthcare professional clearance, or symptom resolution. Deletions cut 5 bases from V and 9 bases from J, with 16 bases between. The CDR3 loop spans 13 amino acids. Sequenced by immunoSEQ multiplex PCR; TCRdb stores in-frame clones only, minus some. The sample carries 220,000 or so clones, approximately 80% recorded once. This clonotype was sampled from a woman aged 60 to 75 who had recovered from COVID-19. The V gene is TRBV12-3 or TRBV12-4, the J gene TRBJ1-2; D is possibly TRBD1 (5 bases). What was sequenced was PBMCs or T cells enriched from blood (not recorded which). The CDR3 region is CASSPLQERSYTF. The CDR3, as DNA: TGTGCCAGCAGTCCCCTACAGGAACGAAGCTACACCTTC.